This TCR beta chain was recorded in a study of cytomegalovirus exposure and HLA in healthy donors. Study in general: Researchers previously reported finding some 110 million unique TCR beta sequences from around 200 million T cells.

With respect to this clone: Its target is not known.

Whole-study results and caveats: Across donors, presence/absence analyses took sequencing depth to be roughly uniform. The authors judged a highly shared variant cluster likely a sequencing artifact.

The PCR ran on 60 Vbeta and 13 Jbeta primers. Measured with immunoSEQ multiplex PCR; TCRdb has only the in-frame clones, and not every one. The sample carries hundreds of thousands of clones, about 83% recorded once. J was trimmed by 7 bases and V by 0 bases; bases with no gene match: 9. This CDR3 has 16 amino acids. Germline V gene sequence: CDR1 SGHRS, CDR2 YFSETQ. The donors were healthy bone marrow donors. The V gene is TRBV5-1, the J gene TRBJ2-1; 8 nucleotides align to TRBD2. This TCR was recovered from a girl aged 10 to 17 in good health and CMV-seronegative. Sequencing was carried out using PBMCs. The CDR3 nucleotides read TGCGCCAGCAGCTTGGATACTAGCGGAGGGGGGAATGAGCAGTTCTTC. Translation gives CASSLDTSGGGNEQFF.